Sequencing of this TCR beta chain was carried out in a study of blood T cell repertoires in COVID-19. Study-wide context: Samples came from the United States, Italy and Spain, spanning acute and convalescent COVID-19.

As for this clone: The same CDR3 can be traced to other DNA sequences in this sample.

Original processing notes: How many nucleated cells were present was estimated from reference gene primer amplification. This table comes from immunoSEQ multiplex PCR, and its TCRdb copy is limited to in-frame clones, with some not included. V, J and clone size derive from that table, while D and trimming were established from the DNA sequence. This sample carries about 160,000 clones, over 75% of them seen once, and the ten largest clones take 6.5% to 8.5%. Which cohort a participant joined came from the clinical history participants gave. Donors in Cohort 3 counted as recovered after two negative PCRs, clearance, or symptom resolution. The CDR3 length is 14 residues. Germline values: CDR1 LGHDT, CDR2 YNNKEL (reference sequence). J gave up 1 base and V 4 bases, and 3 bases lay outside the gene matches.

The sample consisted of PBMCs or T cells enriched from blood (not recorded which). The receptor was derived from a woman aged 45-65 years who had recovered from COVID-19. This rearrangement joins TRBV3-1 (or the pseudogene TRBV3-2) to TRBJ1-1; 7 bases line up with TRBD1. The CDR3 region is CASSPRGANTEAFF. For the CDR3, the DNA is TGTGCCAGCAGCCCCAGGGGGGCGAACACTGAAGCTTTCTTT.